These 12 T cell receptor beta chains were all obtained from the same sample, sequenced in a study of cytomegalovirus exposure and HLA in healthy donors. Method: immunoSEQ multiplex PCR; TCRdb's copy keeps in-frame clones and lacks some. The sample lists just over 80,000 clones, 90% to 97% occurring once. Input material: PBMCs. The receptors come from a woman aged 18-29 years in good health and CMV-seronegative.

The chain uses TRBV12-1 and TRBJ1-6; the D call of TRBD1 is as the table states it, not checked on the DNA. TRBV12-1 is given as a pseudogene. The CDR3 is 13 residues long. The CDR3 reads CASLGTGISPLHF. The CDR3, as DNA: TGTGCCAGCCTGGGGACAGGGATTTCACCCCTCCACTTT.

V and J are TRBV11-2 and TRBJ2-7, with TRBD1 as a possible D gene (6 bases). This CDR3 comprises 15 residues. Trimming took 5 bases from V and 4 from J, leaving 18 bases between them. Germline CDR1 and CDR2: SGHAT and FQNNGV. CDR3 in amino acids: CASSPIARGGYEQYF. The CDR3 DNA is TGTGCCAGCAGCCCAATAGCTAGAGGGGGTTACGAGCAGTACTTC.

The V and J genes are TRBV9 and TRBJ1-2, with a possible D match to TRBD1 (5 bases). V was cut by 5 bases and J by 8 bases, with 22 bases left in between. Germline CDR1 reads SGDLS; CDR2 reads YYNGEE. This CDR3 comprises 15 residues. CDR3 amino acids: CASRKGYGGSEGYTF. The CDR3 coding sequence is TGTGCCAGCAGGAAAGGCTACGGGGGTTCTGAGGGCTACACCTTC.

The CDR3, as DNA: TGTGCCATCAGTCCTGGACTAGTCAGCGGGGAGACCCAGTACTTC. This codes for CAISPGLVSGETQYF. The J gene is TRBJ2-5, the V gene TRBV10-3, with 7 nucleotides matching TRBD2. This CDR3 contains 15 residues. Germline V gene data show CDR1 as ENHRY and CDR2 as SYGVKD. With V trimmed by 5 bases and J by 5 bases, 11 bases remained unmatched.

This clone was picked up a small number of times. CDR3 in DNA: TGTGCCAGCAGCTCGACTAGCGGGAGTGGCGGCGAGCAGTACTTC. Its protein is CASSSTSGSGGEQYF. This sequence joins TRBV7-2 and TRBJ2-7, with TRBD2 matching 12 bases. J lost 6 bases, V lost 4 bases, and 7 bases had no gene match. This CDR3 contains 15 residues. Germline V CDR1 and CDR2: SGHTA, FQGNSA. The variable domain in full, completed from reference TRBV7-2 and TRBJ2-7, reads GAGVSQSPSNKVTEKGKDVELRCDPISGHTALYWYRQSLGQGLEFLIYFQGNSAPDKSGLPSDRFSAERTGGSVSTLTIQRTQQEDSAVYLCASSSTSGSGGEQYFGPGTRLTVT.

The genes are TRBV11-2 and TRBJ2-3; TRBD1 matches at 10 bases. Trimming removed 5 bases from V and 5 bases from J; junction bases left unmatched: 7. The length of the CDR3 is 15 residues. CDR1 is SGHAT and CDR2 is FQNNGV in the germline V gene. For the CDR3, the DNA is TGTGCCAGCAGCCAGGGACAGGGGTCGAGAGATACGCAGTATTTT. This translates into CASSQGQGSRDTQYF.

The CDR3 coding sequence is TGTGCCAGCAGCTTATCTCGGACAGGGTGGGAGACCCAGTACTTC. It codes for CASSLSRTGWETQYF. The chain recombines TRBV7-9 with TRBJ2-5; 8 bases fit TRBD1. The V gene end was trimmed by 2 bases and the J gene end by 5 bases; junction bases not matched to a gene: 7. The CDR3 is 15 amino acids. CDR1 and CDR2 from the germline V gene are SEHNR and FQNEAQ (reference sequence).

The chain combines TRBV7-6 with TRBJ2-3; the D gene is possibly TRBD2 (7 bases). Between the trimmed V and J ends, which lost 8 bases and 3 bases, there was a span of 12 bases. Germline CDR1 SGHVS, CDR2 FNYEAQ. The length of the CDR3 is 13 residues. The CDR3 DNA reads as TGTGCCAGCGGGGGGGCGGGGACAGATACGCAGTATTTT. Residues: CASGGAGTDTQYF.

The chain combines TRBV10-3 with TRBJ2-7; possibly TRBD2 for D (6 bases). The V end was cut by 0 bases, the J end by 1 base, with 13 bases between. The CDR3 has 16 residues. Looked up from germline, CDR1 is ENHRY and CDR2 is SYGVKD. The CDR3 DNA sequence: TGTGCCATCAGTGAGTCTACGGGAGTAACTTCCTACGAGCAGTACTTC. This sequence encodes CAISESTGVTSYEQYF.

The chain is built from TRBV2 and TRBJ2-3, with a tentative D call TRBD1 (6 bases). CDR1 SNHLY and CDR2 FYNNEI come from the germline V gene. Trimming cost V 3 bases and J 6 bases, with 16 bases left between them. The CDR3 is made up of 15 amino acids. CDR3 amino acids: CASSDWGLPSDTQYF. The CDR3 region has the DNA TGTGCCAGCAGTGATTGGGGGCTACCCTCCGATACGCAGTATTTT.

The genes are TRBV28 and TRBJ1-3, with D tentatively TRBD1 (5 bases). The CDR3 consists of 17 residues. Germline-derived CDR1 and CDR2 are MDHEN and SYDVKM. The ends were cut back, 6 bases at V and 2 bases at J, with 20 bases in the middle. The CDR3 protein is CASRVFQGVSAGNTIYF. The CDR3 bases are TGTGCCAGCAGGGTGTTTCAGGGCGTCTCAGCTGGAAACACCATATATTTT.

The rearrangement uses TRBV5-8 and TRBJ1-4; D call uncertain. Germline CDR1 reads SGHTS; CDR2 reads YDEGEE. The V gene lost 4 bases and the J gene lost 3 bases, with 10 bases spanning the gap. The CDR3 has 14 residues. The CDR3, as DNA: TGTGCCAGCAGCCTGAGTGGGCCTAATGAAAAACTGTTTTTT. The encoded protein is CASSLSGPNEKLFF.